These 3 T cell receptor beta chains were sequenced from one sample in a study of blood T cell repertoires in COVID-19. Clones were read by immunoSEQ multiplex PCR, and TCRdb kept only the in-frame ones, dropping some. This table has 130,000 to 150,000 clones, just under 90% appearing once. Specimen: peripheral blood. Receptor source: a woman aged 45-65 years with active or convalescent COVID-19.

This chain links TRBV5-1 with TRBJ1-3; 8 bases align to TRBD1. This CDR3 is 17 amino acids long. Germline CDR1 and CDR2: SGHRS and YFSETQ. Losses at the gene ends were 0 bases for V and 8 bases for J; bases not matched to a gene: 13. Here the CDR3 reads CASSLGQGAPGGDTIYF. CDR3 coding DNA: TGCGCCAGCAGCTTGGGGCAGGGGGCCCCCGGGGGCGACACCATATATTTT. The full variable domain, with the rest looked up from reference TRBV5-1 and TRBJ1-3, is KAGVTQTPRYLIKTRGQQVTLSCSPISGHRSVSWYQQTPGQGLQFLFEYFSETQRNKGNFPGRFSGRQFSNSRSEMNVSTLELGDSALYLCASSLGQGAPGGDTIYFGEGSWLTVV.

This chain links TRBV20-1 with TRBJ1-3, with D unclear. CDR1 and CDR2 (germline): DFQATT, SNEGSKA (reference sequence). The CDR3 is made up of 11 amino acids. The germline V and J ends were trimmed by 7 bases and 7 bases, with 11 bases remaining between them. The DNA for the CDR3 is TGCAGTGACCGTACCGAGAACACCATATATTTT. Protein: CSDRTENTIYF.

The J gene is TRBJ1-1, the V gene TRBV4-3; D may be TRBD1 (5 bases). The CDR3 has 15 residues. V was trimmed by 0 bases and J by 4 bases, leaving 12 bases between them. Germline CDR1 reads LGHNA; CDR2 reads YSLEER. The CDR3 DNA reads TGCGCCAGCAGCCAAGATTCAGGGTCCGGCACTGAAGCTTTCTTT. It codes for CASSQDSGSGTEAFF.